The sequence of this TCR beta chain was determined in a study of regulatory T cells in long-lasting Graves disease. On the study more broadly: Antithyroid drug exposure in newly diagnosed Graves' patients had lasted under 3 months.

CDR1 is SQVTM, CDR2 ANQGSEA, per germline. The V and J ends lost 7 bases and 3 bases respectively, with 12 bases between them. The CDR3 contains 12 residues. Study conclusions and caveats: Persistent disease samples used TRBV28, TRBJ1-2 and TRBJ2-5 preferentially.

The table lists this clonotype with a few counts. Its antigen is unknown. Building the TCR beta libraries relied on iRepertoire HTBI primers, and CDR3 regions underwent Arm-PCR. MiXCR, applied by TCRdb to the multiplex PCR reads, yields one record per CDR3 protein. The top ten hold 25% to 30% of the sample, which has 300,000 to 400,000 distinct CDR3 sequences, 15% to 20% seen once. The time point: newly diagnosed GD, antithyroid drugs for less than 3 months. The TCR library was made from RNA extracted from PBMCs. These data also featured in a second study, about T cells in Graves' hyperthyroidism and ophthalmopathy. From that second work: Initially, a first-round RT-PCR of the TCR CDR3 employed the HTBI primer set. In blood, most of the thyroid clonotypes expanded above 0.001 were also present.

The receptor's source is a man aged 40-50 years with Graves disease. The V call is TRBV29-1, the J call TRBJ2-5; D is undetermined. This specimen was peripheral blood mononuclear cells (PBMCs), taken at new diagnosis, from a patient treated with antithyroid drugs. CDR3 protein: CSGMAAEETQYF. CDR3 nucleotides: TGCAGCGGGATGGCGGCTGAAGAGACCCAGTACTTC.